There are many counts of the clone carrying this T cell receptor beta chain. This entry is derived from a study of T-cell reconstitution after alpha-beta-depleted transplantation in children. A TCRbeta library incorporating unique molecular identifiers was prepared. TCRdb recomputed calls from the PCR reads with MiXCR, one row per CDR3 protein. This table holds a few hundred thousand distinct CDR3 sequences, about a tenth found once. The V and J ends lost 5 bases and 4 bases respectively, with 6 bases between them. In germline, CDR1 is SEHNR, CDR2 FQNEAQ (reference sequence). The CDR3 covers 12 residues.

This material consisted of PBMCs from the stem cell graft donor, taken from the stem cell graft. The clonotype comes from a human donor who donated a stem cell graft to a child with acute lymphoblastic leukemia. The chain employs TRBV7-9 and TRBJ2-1; no definite D call. In DNA, the CDR3 is TGTGCCAGCAGCCAGTTATACAATGAGCAGTTCTTC. Translated: CASSQLYNEQFF.